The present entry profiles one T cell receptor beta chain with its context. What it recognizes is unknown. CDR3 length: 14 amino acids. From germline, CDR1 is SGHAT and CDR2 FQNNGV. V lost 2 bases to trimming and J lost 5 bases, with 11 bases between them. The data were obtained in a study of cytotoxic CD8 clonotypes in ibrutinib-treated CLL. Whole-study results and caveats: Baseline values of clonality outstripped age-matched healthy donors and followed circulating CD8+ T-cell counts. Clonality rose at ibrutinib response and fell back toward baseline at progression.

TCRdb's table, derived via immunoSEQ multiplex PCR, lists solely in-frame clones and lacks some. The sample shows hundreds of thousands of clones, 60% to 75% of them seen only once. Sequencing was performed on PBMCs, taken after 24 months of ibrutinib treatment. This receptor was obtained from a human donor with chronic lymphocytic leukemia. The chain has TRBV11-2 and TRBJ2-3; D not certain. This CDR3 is CASSLKQTLDTQYF. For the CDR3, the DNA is TGTGCCAGCAGCTTAAAACAGACTTTAGATACGCAGTATTTT.